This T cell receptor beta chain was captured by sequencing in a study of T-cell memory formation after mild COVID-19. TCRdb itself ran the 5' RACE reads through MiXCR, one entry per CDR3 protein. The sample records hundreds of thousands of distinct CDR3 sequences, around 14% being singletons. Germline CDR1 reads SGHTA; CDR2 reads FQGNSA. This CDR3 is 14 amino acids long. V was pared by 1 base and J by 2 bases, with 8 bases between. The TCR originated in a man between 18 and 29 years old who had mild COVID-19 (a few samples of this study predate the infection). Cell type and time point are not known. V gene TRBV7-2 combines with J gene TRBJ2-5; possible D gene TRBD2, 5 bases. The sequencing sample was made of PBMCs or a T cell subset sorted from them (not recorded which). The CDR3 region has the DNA TGTGCCAGCAGCTTAGTTACTAGGCAAGAGACCCAGTACTTC. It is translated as CASSLVTRQETQYF. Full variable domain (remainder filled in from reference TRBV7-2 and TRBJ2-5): GAGVSQSPSNKVTEKGKDVELRCDPISGHTALYWYRQSLGQGLEFLIYFQGNSAPDKSGLPSDRFSAERTGGSVSTLTIQRTQQEDSAVYLCASSLVTRQETQYFGPGTRLLVL.